One T cell receptor (beta chain) is described in this entry. These data originate in a study of blood T cell repertoires in COVID-19. Across the study: Samples of COVID-19 (acute and convalescent) were obtained from the United States, Italy and Spain.

Method: immunoSEQ multiplex PCR; TCRdb's copy keeps in-frame clones and lacks some. Of some 250,000 clones listed, around 89% are singletons. The V gene's germline CDR1 is MDHEN and CDR2 SYDVKM. V was pared by 6 bases and J by 2 bases, with 5 bases of the junction left unmatched. This CDR3 spans 15 amino acids. Those enrolled, adults aged about 18 to 95 years, came from about two dozen US areas. Allocation to cohorts depended on clinical history reported by the participants. Each recovered donor of Cohort 3 presented with two negative PCRs, clearance, or symptom resolution. The rearrangement joins TRBV28 to TRBJ1-3, with 9 positions matching TRBD1. The material sequenced was PBMCs or T cells enriched from blood (not recorded which). This receptor was obtained from a man in his forties who had recovered from COVID-19. The CDR3 nucleotides are TGTGCCAGCAGCCGGGGACAGGGAGCTGGAAACACCATATATTTT. Its protein is CASSRGQGAGNTIYF.